These 9 T cell receptor beta chains were sequenced from one sample in a study of blood T cell repertoires in COVID-19. This table comes from immunoSEQ multiplex PCR, and its TCRdb copy is limited to in-frame clones, with some not included. The sample records about 140,000 clones, roughly 81% being singletons. Sequenced material: PBMCs or T cells enriched from blood (not recorded which). The receptors shown here come from a woman between 50 and 59 years old with acute COVID-19.

The chain combines TRBV19 with TRBJ2-4, with 12 bases fitting TRBD2. There are 14 residues in the CDR3. V was clipped by 8 bases and J by 3 bases; unmatched bases: 2. The V gene's germline CDR1 is LNHDA and CDR2 SQIVND (reference sequence). As DNA, the CDR3 is TGTGCCAGTCGACTAGCGGGAGACAAAAACATTCAGTACTTC. Its translation is CASRLAGDKNIQYF.

V usage is TRBV28 and J usage is TRBJ1-6; 8 positions agree with TRBD1. The V gene's germline CDR1 is MDHEN and CDR2 SYDVKM. Trimming removed 6 bases from V and 10 bases from J; junction bases left unmatched: 8. CDR3 length: 14 amino acids. The CDR3 reads CASRGGQGRSPLHF. CDR3 nucleotides: TGTGCCAGCAGGGGAGGACAGGGACGGTCACCCCTCCACTTT. Drawing the rest from reference TRBV28 and TRBJ1-6, the complete variable domain is DVKVTQSSRYLVKRTGEKVFLECVQDMDHENMFWYRQDPGLGLRLIYFSYDVKMKEKGDIPEGYSVSREKKERFSLILESASTNQTSMYLCASRGGQGRSPLHFGNGTRLTVT.

Written as DNA, the CDR3 is TGTGCCAGCAGCTCACGGGGGTACAATGAGCAGTTCTTC. As protein: CASSSRGYNEQFF. The J gene is TRBJ2-1, the V gene TRBV3-1 (or the pseudogene TRBV3-2); a possible D gene is TRBD2 (6 bases). Germline lookup yields CDR1 LGHDT and CDR2 YNNKEL (reference sequence). V was clipped by 5 bases and J by 4 bases, with 9 bases between them. The CDR3 consists of 13 residues.

CDR3 coding DNA: TGTGCCAGCAGCCTCGTACAGGGCAACTCACCCCTCCACTTT. Translation gives CASSLVQGNSPLHF. The chain recombines TRBV6-6 with TRBJ1-6; a possible D gene is TRBD1 (6 bases). Looked up from germline, CDR1 is MNHNY and CDR2 is SVGAGI (reference sequence). The CDR3 runs 14 residues. Trimming cost V 6 bases and J 10 bases, with 16 bases left between them.

The CDR3: CASSPQPAAQETQYF. Here the CDR3 DNA reads TGTGCCAGCAGTCCCCAGCCGGCGGCCCAAGAGACCCAGTACTTC. The V and J genes are TRBV11-2 and TRBJ2-5; D is undetermined. V was shortened by 6 bases and J by 1 base, with 15 bases between the two germline ends. The CDR3 spans 15 residues. The germline CDR1 and CDR2 sequences are SGHAT and FQNNGV.

This clone was counted many times. The V call is TRBV11-3, the J call TRBJ2-3; the match to TRBD1 covers 7 bases. This CDR3 spans 15 amino acids. CDR1 is SGHNT, CDR2 YENEEA, per germline. V lost 2 bases and J lost 8; bases outside the gene matches: 10. Here the CDR3 reads CASSLIGRGIGTQYF. CDR3 nucleotides: TGTGCCAGCAGCTTAATCGGCAGGGGGATTGGTACGCAGTATTTT.

J is TRBJ2-1 and V is TRBV5-1, with D perhaps TRBD1 (5 bases). Germline values: CDR1 SGHRS, CDR2 YFSETQ. The V and J ends lost 5 bases and 7 bases respectively, with 13 bases between them. The CDR3 loop spans 13 amino acids. The CDR3 coding sequence is TGCGCCAGCAGAACACTCCAGGGTAATGAGCAGTTCTTC. This encodes CASRTLQGNEQFF.

This chain uses TRBV2 with TRBJ1-2, with D perhaps TRBD1 (6 bases). Per germline, CDR1 SNHLY and CDR2 FYNNEI. The CDR3 is 16 amino acids. V shed 4 bases and J shed 5 bases, with 20 bases lying between them. In DNA form, the CDR3 reads TGTGCCAGCAGTGTAAGTTGGCAGGGGAGTTATTATGGCTACACCTTC. It specifies CASSVSWQGSYYGYTF. Complete variable domain (other parts from reference TRBV2 and TRBJ1-2): EPEVTQTPSHQVTQMGQEVILRCVPISNHLYFYWYRQILGQKVEFLVSFYNNEISEKSEIFDDQFSVERPDGSNFTLKIRSTKLEDSAMYFCASSVSWQGSYYGYTFGSGTRLTVV.

V gene TRBV2 combines with J gene TRBJ2-7, with D possibly being TRBD1 (6 bases). Germline CDR1 SNHLY, CDR2 FYNNEI. Trimming shortened V by 6 bases and J by 2 bases, and 20 bases separated the two germline ends. The CDR3 spans 16 residues. The CDR3 loop is CASSDGQPSPTYEQYF. The CDR3, as DNA: TGTGCCAGCAGCGACGGACAGCCTTCACCCACCTACGAGCAGTACTTC.